This TCR beta chain appears in the sequencing data of a study of TIL therapy for anti-PD-1-resistant metastatic lung cancer. The time point is: pre-treatment sample, taken before nivolumab and TIL therapy. Adults with stage 4 NSCLC were enrolled in a phase I trial. Comment on this clone: Its antigen is not known.

Study-wide results and caveats: The baseline peripheral repertoire was partially replaced by infused TIL clonotypes that later decayed.

The CDR3 contains 14 residues. V was pared by 2 bases and J by 4 bases, with 4 bases of the junction left unmatched. Germline V lookup: CDR1 MNHEY, CDR2 SVGAGI. The libraries were made with immunoSEQ v3. Data came from immunoSEQ multiplex PCR; TCRdb stores just in-frame clones and leaves some out. Here the sample spans 36,000 or so clones, more than 60% being singletons. The TCR comes from a person aged 25-85 years with non-small cell lung cancer. The chain carries TRBV6-5 and TRBJ1-1; 7 positions match TRBD1. The material sequenced was blood, taken at baseline. CDR3 in amino acids: CASSYGTGATEAFF. The CDR3 DNA follows: TGTGCCAGCAGTTACGGAACAGGGGCCACTGAAGCTTTCTTT.